This T cell receptor (beta chain) was identified during a study of blood T cell repertoires in COVID-19. Across the whole study: COVID-19 samples, acute and convalescent, were from the United States, Italy and Spain.

Original handling: Using reference gene primer amplification, nucleated cell counts were estimated. Using immunoSEQ multiplex PCR, the repertoire was profiled, and TCRdb retains in-frame clones only, with some absent. That table supplies the V and J calls and clone size; D and trimming were determined from the DNA. Of over 95,000 clones listed, 81% are singletons. This clone was detected only a few times. Germline CDR1 is MNHNY and CDR2 is SVGAGI (reference sequence). The V gene lost 8 bases and the J gene lost 2 bases, with 10 bases spanning the gap. The CDR3 totals 12 residues. This sequence originates from a human donor in a cohort sampled during active COVID-19. Sequencing was performed on peripheral blood. The chain links TRBV6-6 to TRBJ2-7; D remains unclear. The CDR3 reads CASGPETYEQYF. The CDR3 nucleotides read TGTGCCAGCGGGCCGGAAACCTACGAGCAGTACTTC.